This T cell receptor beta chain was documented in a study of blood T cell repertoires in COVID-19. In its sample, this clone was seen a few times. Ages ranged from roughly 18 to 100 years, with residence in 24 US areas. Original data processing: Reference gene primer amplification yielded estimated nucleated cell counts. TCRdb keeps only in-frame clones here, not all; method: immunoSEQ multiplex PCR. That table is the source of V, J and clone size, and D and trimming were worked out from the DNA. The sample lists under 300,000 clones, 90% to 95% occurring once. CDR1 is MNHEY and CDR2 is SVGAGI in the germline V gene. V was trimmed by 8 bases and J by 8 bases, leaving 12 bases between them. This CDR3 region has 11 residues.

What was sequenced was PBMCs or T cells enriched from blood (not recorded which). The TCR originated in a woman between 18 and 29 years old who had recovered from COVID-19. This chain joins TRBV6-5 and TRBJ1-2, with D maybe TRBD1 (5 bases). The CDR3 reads CASCREGGYTF. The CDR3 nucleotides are TGTGCCAGCTGCAGGGAAGGCGGCTACACCTTC.